The 5 T cell receptor beta chains below come from one sample, sequenced in a study of STAT5B mutations in CD4+ large granular lymphocyte leukemia. The method was immunoSEQ multiplex PCR; TCRdb's version includes in-frame clones alone and lacks a portion of them. The repertoire holds under 50,000 clones, with 84% as singletons. Sequenced sample: CD4+ T cells from blood buffy coats. The receptors here all came from a human donor in good health.

The V and J genes are TRBV27 and TRBJ2-5; the D is unclear. CDR3 length: 15 residues. The germline V and J ends were trimmed by 6 bases and 5 bases, with 19 bases remaining between them. Germline lookup yields CDR1 MNHEY and CDR2 SMNVEV (reference sequence). This CDR3 reads CASSDLTGPRETQYF. The CDR3 nucleotides read TGTGCCAGCAGCGACCTGACTGGTCCGAGGGAGACCCAGTACTTC.

The chain joins TRBV28 to TRBJ2-2; D is perhaps TRBD1 or TRBD2 (5 bases each). V lost 5 bases to trimming and J lost 2 bases, with 12 bases between them. The CDR3 runs to 15 residues. CDR1 MDHEN and CDR2 SYDVKM come from the germline V gene. CDR3 protein: CASSPTGPNTGELFF. The CDR3 region has the DNA TGTGCCAGCAGTCCAACGGGACCTAACACCGGGGAGCTGTTTTTT.

Here the CDR3 reads CASSLGASGITDTQYF. The CDR3 bases are TGTGCCAGCAGCTTAGGGGCTAGCGGGATAACAGATACGCAGTATTTT. The rearrangement links TRBV11-3 to TRBJ2-3, with 9 bases aligning to TRBD2. Losses at the gene ends were 1 base for V and 3 bases for J; bases not matched to a gene: 5. Looked up from germline, CDR1 is SGHNT and CDR2 is YENEEA. The CDR3 runs 16 residues.

This clone was seen a few times. This chain uses TRBV6-5 with TRBJ1-2, with D perhaps matching TRBD1 (5 bases). CDR1 and CDR2 from the germline V gene are MNHEY and SVGAGI. The CDR3 has 15 amino acids. The V end lost 0 bases, the J end lost 8 bases, and 16 bases lay between the germline ends. Written as DNA, the CDR3 is TGTGCCAGCAGTTACTCGATGGGAGGGACGGTCGGCTACACCTTC. Protein sequence: CASSYSMGGTVGYTF.

The genes are TRBV6-5 and TRBJ1-1; D perhaps matches TRBD1 (6 bases). The germline V and J ends were trimmed by 11 bases and 0 bases, with 13 bases remaining between them. The CDR3 totals 13 residues. Germline CDR1 is MNHEY and CDR2 is SVGAGI. CDR3 residues: CAVTGRMNTEAFF. The CDR3 bases are TGTGCCGTAACAGGGAGGATGAACACTGAAGCTTTCTTT.